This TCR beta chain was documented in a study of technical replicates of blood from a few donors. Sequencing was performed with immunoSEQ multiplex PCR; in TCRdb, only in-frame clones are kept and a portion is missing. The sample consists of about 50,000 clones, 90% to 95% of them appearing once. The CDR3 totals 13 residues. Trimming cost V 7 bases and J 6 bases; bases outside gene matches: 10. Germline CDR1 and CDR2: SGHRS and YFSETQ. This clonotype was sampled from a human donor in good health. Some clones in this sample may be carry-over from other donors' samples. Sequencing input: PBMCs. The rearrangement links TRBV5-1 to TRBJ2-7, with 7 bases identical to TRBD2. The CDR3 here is CASGGLTDSEQYF. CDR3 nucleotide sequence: TGCGCCAGCGGGGGACTAACCGACTCCGAGCAGTACTTC.